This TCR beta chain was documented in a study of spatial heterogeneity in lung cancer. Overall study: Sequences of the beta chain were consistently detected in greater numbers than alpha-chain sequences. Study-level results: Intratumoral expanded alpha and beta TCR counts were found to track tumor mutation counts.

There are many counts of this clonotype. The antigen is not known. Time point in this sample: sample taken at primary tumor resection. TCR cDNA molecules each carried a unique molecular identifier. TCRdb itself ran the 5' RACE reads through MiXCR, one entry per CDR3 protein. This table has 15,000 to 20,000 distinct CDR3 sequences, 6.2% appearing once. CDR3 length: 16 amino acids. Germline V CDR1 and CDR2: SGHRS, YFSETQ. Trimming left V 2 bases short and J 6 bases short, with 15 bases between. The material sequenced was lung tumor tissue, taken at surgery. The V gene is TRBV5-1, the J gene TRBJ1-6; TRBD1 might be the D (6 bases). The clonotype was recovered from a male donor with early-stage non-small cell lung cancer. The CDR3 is CASSFGSGTSNSPLHF. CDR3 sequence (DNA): TGCGCCAGCAGCTTTGGTAGCGGGACAAGTAATTCACCCCTCCACTTT.